This paragraph covers one TCR beta chain sequence. Antigen unknown. This entry comes from a study of cytomegalovirus exposure and HLA in healthy donors. Study results and caveats: For cytomegalovirus status, the classifier reportedly gave diagnoses with high specificity and sensitivity. It was in a later analysis that TCR association rates were seen to vary by HLA locus, highest for DRB1 and lowest for HLA-C.

V was clipped by 3 bases and J by 6 bases, with 19 bases between them. Germline V gene data show CDR1 as LGHNA and CDR2 as YSLEER. The CDR3 contains 16 residues. Both 60 Vbeta primers and 13 Jbeta primers went into the PCR. The data were produced by immunoSEQ multiplex PCR, yet TCRdb's version contains in-frame clones alone and is incomplete. The sample shows roughly 180,000 clones, around 80% of them seen only once. The chain recombines TRBV4-3 with TRBJ2-3, with D perhaps matching TRBD2 (6 bases). The receptor's source is a man in his late teens or twenties in good health and CMV-seronegative. Input material: PBMCs. This chain's CDR3 is CASSQGTSRAYDTQYF. The DNA of the CDR3 is TGCGCCAGCAGCCAGGGAACTAGCAGGGCATATGATACGCAGTATTTT.